A selection of T cell receptor beta chains follows, all from one sample in a study of blood T cell repertoires in COVID-19. Repertoires were generated with immunoSEQ multiplex PCR, while TCRdb's copy carries only in-frame clones and drops some. The table includes 120,000 or so clones, around 81% detected once. The specimen was peripheral blood. The receptors originated from a young man with COVID-19, enrolled during active disease. The CDR3 runs from the conserved cysteine through the conserved F or W. A D gene is named only where the DNA matches it firmly. Not every row has a clone size; where given, it reads once, few, many or a size class.

d_gene	v_gene	abundance	j_gene	CDR3nt	CDR3aa
TRBD2	TRBV18	NA	TRBJ2-2	TGTGCCAGCTCACCAACGGGGACTAGCAACACCGGGGAGCTGTTTTTT	CASSPTGTSNTGELFF
TRBD2	TRBV6-5	NA	TRBJ2-1	TGTGCCAGCAGTCCGACTAGCCCAATCAATGAGCAGTTCTTC	CASSPTSPINEQFF
NA	TRBV30	NA	TRBJ2-1	TGTGCCTGGAGTCGCTCCTACAATGAGCAGTTCTTC	CAWSRSYNEQFF
TRBD1	TRBV27	NA	TRBJ2-1	TGTGCCAGCAGTTTTTTCACAGGGGGCGCGGAGCAGTTCTTC	CASSFFTGGAEQFF
NA	TRBV14	once	TRBJ2-7	TGTGCCAGCAGCCGGGCGGGGCTGAGGGAGCAGTACTTC	CASSRAGLREQYF
NA	TRBV9	NA	TRBJ1-1	TGTGCCAGCAGCCCAATTCGACAGGTGAACACTGAAGCTTTCTTT	CASSPIRQVNTEAFF
TRBD1	TRBV3-1/TRBV3-2	NA	TRBJ1-2	TGTGCCAGCAGCCAAGGGGACAGGGATCTAAATGGCTACACCTTC	CASSQGDRDLNGYTF
NA	TRBV4-1	NA	TRBJ1-5	TGCGCCAGCAGCCAAGTTTTAGGGGGGGGGTCGGGCAATCAGCCCCAGCATTTT	CASSQVLGGGSGNQPQHF
NA	TRBV9	NA	TRBJ2-7	TGTGCCAGCAGCCCTGGGACTTCCTACGAGCAGTACTTC	CASSPGTSYEQYF
NA	TRBV28	NA	TRBJ2-7	TGTGCCAGCAGTTTTAGAGGGCTCTCCTACGAGCAGTACTTC	CASSFRGLSYEQYF
TRBD1	TRBV12-3/TRBV12-4	NA	TRBJ1-1	TGTGCCAGCAGACAGGGGGCAGGCGCTGAAGCTTTCTTT	CASRQGAGAEAFF
NA	TRBV11-3	few	TRBJ1-2	TGTGCCAGCAGCTTAGATCAGAACAGACGAGCATATGGCTACACCTTC	CASSLDQNRRAYGYTF
NA	TRBV7-6	NA	TRBJ2-5	TGTGCCAGCAGCTTGGGCAGCCAAGAGACCCAGTACTTC	CASSLGSQETQYF
NA	TRBV7-2	few	TRBJ1-1	TGTGCCAGCAGCTTAGTTAAGGGGAATGAAGCTTTCTTT	CASSLVKGNEAFF
NA	TRBV5-4	NA	TRBJ1-1	TGTGCCAGCAGTTTTGGACTGGGCAACACTGAAGCTTTCTTT	CASSFGLGNTEAFF
TRBD2	TRBV7-2	NA	TRBJ2-7	TGTGCCAGCAGCTTAGGGACTAGCGGGGGGCTGTACTTC	CASSLGTSGGLYF
TRBD1	TRBV5-5	NA	TRBJ2-2	TGTGCCAGCTGGGACAGAGTCAACACCGGGGAGCTGTTTTTT	CASWDRVNTGELFF
NA	TRBV5-1	NA	TRBJ1-2	TGCGCCAGCAGCCCGACTACTCCCCGGACAGAGAGGAATGGCTACACCTTC	CASSPTTPRTERNGYTF
NA	TRBV6-5	NA	TRBJ1-5	TGTGCCAGCAGATCACAGGGAAAGGGCAATCAGCCCCAGCATTTT	CASRSQGKGNQPQHF
NA	TRBV18	NA	TRBJ1-5	TGTGCCAGCTCATTTCGGCCAGGGAATCAGCCCCAGCATTTT	CASSFRPGNQPQHF
NA	TRBV27	NA	TRBJ2-7	TGTGCCAGCAGTTTAGATGGGCCCTACGAGCAGTACTTC	CASSLDGPYEQYF
TRBD1	TRBV9	NA	TRBJ1-4	TGTGCCAGCAGCCCGGGGACAGCGAATGAAAAACTGTTTTTT	CASSPGTANEKLFF
TRBD1	TRBV11-2	NA	TRBJ2-2	TGTGCCAGCAGCTTTGGTATCGGGACAGGGAAATTCAACACCGGGGAGCTGTTTTTT	CASSFGIGTGKFNTGELFF
TRBD2	TRBV11-3	NA	TRBJ2-2	TGTGCCAGCAGCTTAGCGGGAGGGCCTTACACCGGGGAGCTGTTTTTT	CASSLAGGPYTGELFF
TRBD1	TRBV5-1	NA	TRBJ2-5	TGCGCCAGCCAGACAGGGGCCCGCCAAGAGACCCAGTACTTC	CASQTGARQETQYF
TRBD1	TRBV4-1	NA	TRBJ2-6	TGCGCCAGCAGCACAGGACAGGCTGGGGCCAACGTCCTGACTTTC	CASSTGQAGANVLTF
NA	TRBV6-5	NA	TRBJ2-7	TGTGCCAGCGGCCTTACCTACGAGCAGTACTTC	CASGLTYEQYF
TRBD1	TRBV27	NA	TRBJ1-2	TGTGCCAGCAGTTTAAGACAGGGCTGGGATGGCTACACCTTC	CASSLRQGWDGYTF
NA	TRBV5-1	NA	TRBJ1-4	TGCGCCAGCAGCTCCGGACAGCTTAATGAAAAACTGTTTTTT	CASSSGQLNEKLFF
TRBD1	TRBV28	NA	TRBJ1-1	TGTGCCAGCAGCGACAGGGTTGAAGCTTTCTTT	CASSDRVEAFF
NA	TRBV28	NA	TRBJ1-6	TGTGCCAGCAGCTCCATAGGGGATCACTCACCCCTCCACTTT	CASSSIGDHSPLHF
NA	TRBV11-2	NA	TRBJ1-2	TGTGCCAGCAGCTTAGCAGTCGGGTCCATCTATGGCTACACCTTC	CASSLAVGSIYGYTF
TRBD2	TRBV14	NA	TRBJ2-7	TGTGCCAGCAGCCAGGTGACTAGCGGATACGAGCAGTACTTC	CASSQVTSGYEQYF
NA	TRBV7-8	NA	TRBJ1-1	TGTGCCAGCAGCTTGGATTTGGTTAGACAAGCAAAGAACACTGAAGCTTTCTTT	CASSLDLVRQAKNTEAFF
TRBD1	TRBV29-1	NA	TRBJ1-2	TGCAGCGTCACCCTAGTCAGGGGGGACTATGGCTACACCTTC	CSVTLVRGDYGYTF
NA	TRBV4-1	NA	TRBJ2-3	TGCGCCAGCAGCCCCCTTTTGGGAGCGAGAGCCGTAGGAGGTACGCAGTATTTT	CASSPLLGARAVGGTQYF
TRBD1	TRBV9	NA	TRBJ1-2	TGTGCCAGCAGCGTAGGGATTGGGACAGGGAATTACACCTTC	CASSVGIGTGNYTF
NA	TRBV3-1/TRBV3-2	once	TRBJ1-5	TGTGCCAGCAGCCAAGGATCCGGTGCGGATCAGCCCCAGCATTTT	CASSQGSGADQPQHF
NA	TRBV5-1	few	TRBJ1-2	TGCGCCAGCAGCCTAGGATCTGGCTACACCTTC	CASSLGSGYTF
TRBD1	TRBV2	NA	TRBJ1-1	TGTGCCAGCAGTCTAAACAGGGGGCTAAGGAACACTGAAGCTTTCTTT	CASSLNRGLRNTEAFF
TRBD1	TRBV7-2	NA	TRBJ2-1	TGTGCCAGCAGCCCCTACAGGGGGCGTCTGCAGAATGAGCAGTTCTTC	CASSPYRGRLQNEQFF
NA	TRBV12-2	NA	TRBJ2-7	TGTGCAAGTCGCTACCGGGACAGCTCCTACGAGCAGTACTTC	CASRYRDSSYEQYF